These 13 T cell receptor beta chains share one sample of origin, sequenced in a study of T cell changes during pregnancy in multiple sclerosis. Measured with immunoSEQ multiplex PCR; TCRdb has only the in-frame clones, and not every one. The data hold under 130,000 clones, with about 90% observed a single time. Here the sequenced sample was peripheral blood, taken after pregnancy. The receptors stem from a female donor with multiple sclerosis, enrolled in a pregnancy study.

The rearrangement links TRBV19 to TRBJ2-1; perhaps TRBD1 as D (6 bases). The CDR3 consists of 12 residues. The germline V gene has CDR1 LNHDA and CDR2 SQIVND (reference sequence). V gave up 6 bases and J gave up 5 bases, with 8 bases separating them. CDR3 amino acids: CASRDRDNEQFF. In nucleotides, the CDR3 is TGTGCCAGTAGGGACAGAGACAATGAGCAGTTCTTC.

The chain recombines TRBV9 with TRBJ1-3, with D possibly matching TRBD1 (6 bases). Germline values: CDR1 SGDLS, CDR2 YYNGEE. Trimming removed 4 bases at V and 2 bases at J, with 13 bases between. The CDR3 is made up of 15 amino acids. The CDR3: CASSRTGSAGNTIYF. Here the CDR3 DNA reads TGTGCCAGCAGCCGTACAGGGTCCGCTGGAAACACCATATATTTT.

The chain combines TRBV27 with TRBJ2-7; 10 nucleotides match TRBD1. This CDR3 has 16 residues. In germline, CDR1 is MNHEY, CDR2 SMNVEV (reference sequence). J lost 6 bases, V lost 4 bases, and 12 bases had no gene match. The CDR3 sequence is CASSSDRGRNVGEQYF. In DNA, the CDR3 is TGTGCCAGCAGTTCAGACAGGGGGCGCAACGTGGGCGAGCAGTACTTC.

This clone was observed a single time. The chain carries TRBV5-4 and TRBJ2-7; 7 bases are a match to TRBD2. Per the germline V gene, CDR1 is SGHNT and CDR2 is YYREEE (reference sequence). The length of the CDR3 is 12 residues. The junction had 5 bases not matched to a gene; V was cut back by 0 bases and J by 11 bases. The CDR3 region has the DNA TGTGCCAGCAGCTTGGAGACTAGCTTGAAGTACTTC. Its protein product is CASSLETSLKYF.

The chain employs TRBV5-3 and TRBJ2-7, with 7 bases identical to TRBD2. TRBV5-3 is labeled an ORF, and its function is uncertain. The CDR3 consists of 13 residues. The trim removed 5 bases at V and 5 bases at J, leaving 7 bases unmatched. The DNA of the CDR3 is TGTGCCAGAAGGACGGGAGGTTGCCACGAGCAGTACTTC. Encoded protein: CARRTGGCHEQYF.

J is TRBJ2-1 and V is TRBV4-2; TRBD2 agrees at 14 bases. V lost 0 bases, J lost 7 bases, and 2 bases stayed unmatched. The CDR3 is made up of 16 amino acids. Looked up from germline, CDR1 is LGHNA and CDR2 is YNFKEQ. The CDR3: CASSQETSGGVNEQFF. The CDR3 nucleotides read TGTGCCAGCAGCCAAGAGACTAGCGGGGGGGTGAATGAGCAGTTCTTC.

This chain links TRBV4-1 with TRBJ2-3; D is perhaps TRBD2 (5 bases). V shed 1 base and J shed 4 bases, with 6 bases lying between them. The germline V gene encodes CDR1 MGHRA and CDR2 YSYEKL. This CDR3 region has 13 residues. This CDR3 is CASSQVEADTQYF. In DNA form, the CDR3 reads TGCGCCAGCAGCCAAGTGGAGGCAGATACGCAGTATTTT.

The chain has TRBV7-9 and TRBJ1-1; 8 bases are shared with TRBD1. The germline V gene has CDR1 SEHNR and CDR2 FQNEAQ (reference sequence). The trim removed 5 bases at V and 3 bases at J, leaving 11 bases unmatched. This CDR3 contains 16 residues. The CDR3 nucleotides read TGTGCCAGCAGCCGACCGAGGGACAGGTTTTACACTGAAGCTTTCTTT. This codes for CASSRPRDRFYTEAFF.

The chain carries TRBV19 and TRBJ1-6; D remains ambiguous. CDR1 and CDR2 from the germline V gene are LNHDA and SQIVND (reference sequence). The V and J ends lost 7 bases and 6 bases respectively, with 16 bases between them. This CDR3 comprises 15 residues. The DNA of the CDR3 is TGTGCCAGTACCTCAATGCGGGTCATTAATTCACCCCTCCACTTT. It is translated as CASTSMRVINSPLHF. Full variable domain (missing parts from reference TRBV19 and TRBJ1-6): DGGITQSPKYLFRKEGQNVTLSCEQNLNHDAMYWYRQDPGQGLRLIYYSQIVNDFQKGDIAEGYSVSREKKESFPLTVTSAQKNPTAFYLCASTSMRVINSPLHFGNGTRLTVT.

The V gene is TRBV5-1, the J gene TRBJ2-1; 8 bases agree with TRBD2. The CDR3 has 16 amino acids. The germline V gene encodes CDR1 SGHRS and CDR2 YFSETQ. V lost 0 bases and J lost 3; bases outside the gene matches: 5. The DNA for the CDR3 is TGCGCCAGCAGCTTGGCGGCGGGAGGACACTACAATGAGCAGTTCTTC. This encodes CASSLAAGGHYNEQFF.

The gene calls are TRBV7-9 and TRBJ1-5; D gene unclear. The V and J ends lost 5 bases and 2 bases respectively, with 10 bases between them. The CDR3 runs 14 residues. The germline V gene has CDR1 SEHNR and CDR2 FQNEAQ (reference sequence). The DNA for the CDR3 is TGTGCCAGCAGCCCGGCCGGGGGCAATCAGCCCCAGCATTTT. This encodes CASSPAGGNQPQHF.

In DNA form, the CDR3 reads TGTGCCAGCAGGATCTCGGGACAATATTATCAGCCCCAGCATTTT. Translated: CASRISGQYYQPQHF. V and J are TRBV28 and TRBJ1-5; a weak D match, TRBD1 (6 bases). Trimming left V 6 bases short and J 5 bases short, with 17 bases between. CDR3 length: 15 amino acids. Germline assignment: CDR1 MDHEN and CDR2 SYDVKM.

The rearrangement uses TRBV2 and TRBJ2-7; 10 bases are a match to TRBD1. Germline CDR1 SNHLY, CDR2 FYNNEI. The CDR3 runs to 15 residues. Trimming removed 4 bases from V and 0 bases from J; junction bases left unmatched: 3. The CDR3 loop is CASSVDRGSSYEQYF. CDR3 nucleotides: TGTGCCAGCAGTGTGGACAGGGGGAGCTCCTACGAGCAGTACTTC.